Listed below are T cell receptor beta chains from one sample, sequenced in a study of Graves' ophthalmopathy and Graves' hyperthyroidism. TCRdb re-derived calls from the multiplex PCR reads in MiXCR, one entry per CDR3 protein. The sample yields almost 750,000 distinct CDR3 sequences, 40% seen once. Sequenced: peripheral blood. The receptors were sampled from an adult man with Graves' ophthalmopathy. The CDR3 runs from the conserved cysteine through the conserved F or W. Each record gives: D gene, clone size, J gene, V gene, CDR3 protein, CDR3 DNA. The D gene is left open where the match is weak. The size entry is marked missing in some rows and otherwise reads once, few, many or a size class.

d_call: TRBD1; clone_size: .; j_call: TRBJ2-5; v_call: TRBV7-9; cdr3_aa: CAIGTGGGRETQYF; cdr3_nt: TGTGCCATCGGGACAGGGGGAGGACGGGAGACCCAGTACTTC
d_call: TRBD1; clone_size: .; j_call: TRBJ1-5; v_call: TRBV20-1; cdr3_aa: CSARPGQGRHQPQHF; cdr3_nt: TGCAGTGCTAGACCCGGACAGGGAAGGCATCAGCCCCAGCATTTT
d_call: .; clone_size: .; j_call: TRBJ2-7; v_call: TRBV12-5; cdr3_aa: CASGLAVSSYEQYF; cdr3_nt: TGTGCTAGTGGTTTGGCCGTCAGCTCCTACGAGCAGTACTTC
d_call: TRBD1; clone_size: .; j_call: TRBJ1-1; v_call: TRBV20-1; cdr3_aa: CSARKTGRTEAFF; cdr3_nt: TGCAGTGCTAGAAAGACAGGGCGAACTGAAGCTTTCTTT
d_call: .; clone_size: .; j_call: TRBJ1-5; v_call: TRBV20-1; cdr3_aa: CSAPWGGVSQPQHF; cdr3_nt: TGCAGTGCTCCCTGGGGCGGGGTAAGTCAGCCCCAGCATTTT
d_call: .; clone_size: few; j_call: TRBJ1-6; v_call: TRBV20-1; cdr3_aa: CSARDRVQFSYNSPLHF; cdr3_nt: TGCAGTGCTAGAGATAGGGTCCAGTTTAGTTATAATTCACCCCTCCACTTT
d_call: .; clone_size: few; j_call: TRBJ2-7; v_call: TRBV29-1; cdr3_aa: CSVDFLREQYF; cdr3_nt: TGCAGCGTTGATTTTTTGAGGGAGCAGTACTTC
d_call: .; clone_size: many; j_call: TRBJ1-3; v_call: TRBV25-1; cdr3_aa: CASSEAGPGNTIYF; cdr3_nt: TGTGCCAGCAGTGAGGCAGGACCTGGAAACACCATATATTTT
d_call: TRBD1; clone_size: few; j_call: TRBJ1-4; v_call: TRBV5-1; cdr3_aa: CASSPGQGQVEKLFF; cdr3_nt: TGCGCCAGCAGCCCCGGACAGGGACAGGTGGAAAAACTGTTTTTT
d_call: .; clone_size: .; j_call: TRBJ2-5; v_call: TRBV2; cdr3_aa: CASSGGGEETQYF; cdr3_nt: TGTGCCAGCAGTGGGGGCGGGGAGGAGACCCAGTACTTC
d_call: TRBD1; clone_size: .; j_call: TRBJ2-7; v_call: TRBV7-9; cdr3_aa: CASSLVGQGHEQYF; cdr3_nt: TGTGCCAGCAGCTTAGTCGGACAGGGGCACGAGCAGTACTTC
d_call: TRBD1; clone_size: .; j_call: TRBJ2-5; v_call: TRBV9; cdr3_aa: CASSQSGQQETQYF; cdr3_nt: TGTGCCAGCAGCCAATCGGGACAGCAAGAGACCCAGTACTTC
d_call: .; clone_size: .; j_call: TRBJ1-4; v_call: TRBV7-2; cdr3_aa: CASSFRGGDEKLFF; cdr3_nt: TGTGCCAGCAGCTTCCGGGGAGGGGATGAAAAACTGTTTTTT
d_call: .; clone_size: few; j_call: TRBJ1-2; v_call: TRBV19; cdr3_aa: CASNSGRINYGYTF; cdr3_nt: TGTGCCAGCAATTCAGGACGGATTAACTATGGCTACACCTTC
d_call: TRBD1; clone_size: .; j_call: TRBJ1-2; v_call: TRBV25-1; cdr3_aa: CASSLGQGARYYGYTF; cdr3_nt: TGTGCCAGCAGCTTAGGACAGGGGGCGCGGTACTATGGCTACACCTTC
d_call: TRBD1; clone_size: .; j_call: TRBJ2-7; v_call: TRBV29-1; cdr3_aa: CSGRGLILYEQYF; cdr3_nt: TGCAGCGGCAGGGGGTTAATTTTGTACGAGCAGTACTTC
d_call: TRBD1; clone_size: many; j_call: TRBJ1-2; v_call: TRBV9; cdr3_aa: CASSPWTGNYGYTF; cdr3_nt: TGTGCCAGCAGCCCGTGGACAGGGAACTATGGCTACACCTTC
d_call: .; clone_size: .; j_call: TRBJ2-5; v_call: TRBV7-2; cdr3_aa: CASSLARLQPQETQYF; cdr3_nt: TGTGCCAGCAGCTTAGCGCGGTTACAGCCCCAAGAGACCCAGTACTTC
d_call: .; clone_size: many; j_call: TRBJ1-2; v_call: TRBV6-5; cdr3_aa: CASSGEGGYTF; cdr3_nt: TGTGCCAGCAGTGGTGAAGGTGGCTACACCTTC
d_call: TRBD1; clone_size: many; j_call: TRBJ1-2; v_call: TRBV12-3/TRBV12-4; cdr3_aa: CASSFQGAGYTF; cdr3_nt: TGTGCCAGCAGCTTCCAGGGGGCGGGGTACACCTTC
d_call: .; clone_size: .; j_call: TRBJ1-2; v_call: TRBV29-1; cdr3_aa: CSVEPGRYTF; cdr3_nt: TGCAGCGTTGAGCCGGGGCGCTACACCTTC
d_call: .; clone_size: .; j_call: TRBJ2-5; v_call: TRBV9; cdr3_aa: CASSYEWGEAETQYF; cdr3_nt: TGTGCCAGCAGCTACGAGTGGGGGGAAGCTGAGACCCAGTACTTC
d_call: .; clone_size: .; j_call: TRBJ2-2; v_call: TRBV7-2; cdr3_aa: CASSTRSGSSVGELFF; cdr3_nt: TGTGCCAGCAGCACGCGATCGGGGTCCAGTGTCGGGGAGCTGTTTTTT
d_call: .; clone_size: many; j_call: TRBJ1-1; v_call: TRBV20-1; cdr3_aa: CSARQGAMNTEAFF; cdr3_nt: TGCAGTGCTAGACAAGGAGCGATGAACACTGAAGCTTTCTTT
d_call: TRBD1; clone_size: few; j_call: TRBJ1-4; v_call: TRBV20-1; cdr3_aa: CSARDGTAKLFF; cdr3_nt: TGCAGTGCTAGAGATGGGACAGCTAAACTGTTTTTT
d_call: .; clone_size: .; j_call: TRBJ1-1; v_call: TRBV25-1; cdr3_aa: CASSLPLHPMGTEAFF; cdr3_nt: TGTGCCAGCAGCTTACCCCTACACCCTATGGGCACTGAAGCTTTCTTT
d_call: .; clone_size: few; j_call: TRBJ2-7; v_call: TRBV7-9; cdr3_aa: CASSQGGFSYEQYF; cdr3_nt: TGTGCCAGCAGCCAGGGGGGTTTCTCCTACGAGCAGTACTTC
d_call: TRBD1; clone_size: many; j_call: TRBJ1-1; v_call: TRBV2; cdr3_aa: CASRLQGGTANTEAFF; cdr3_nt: TGTGCCAGCAGATTACAGGGGGGGACAGCGAACACTGAAGCTTTCTTT
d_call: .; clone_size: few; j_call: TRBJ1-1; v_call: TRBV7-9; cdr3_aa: CASQIGGREAFF; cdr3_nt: TGTGCCAGCCAAATTGGAGGGCGGGAAGCTTTCTTT
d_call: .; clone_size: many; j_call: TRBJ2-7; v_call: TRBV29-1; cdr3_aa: CSVEVQYTYEQYF; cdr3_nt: TGCAGCGTTGAAGTACAGTATACCTACGAGCAGTACTTC
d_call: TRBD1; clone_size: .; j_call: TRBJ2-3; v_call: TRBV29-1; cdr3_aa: CSGQGATDTQYF; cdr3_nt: TGCAGCGGACAGGGGGCGACAGATACGCAGTATTTT
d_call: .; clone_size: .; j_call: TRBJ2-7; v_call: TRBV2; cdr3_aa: CASSASLYEQYF; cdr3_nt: TGTGCCAGCAGTGCCTCTCTTTACGAGCAGTACTTC
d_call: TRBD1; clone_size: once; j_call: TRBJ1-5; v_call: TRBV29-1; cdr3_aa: CSVRTGTGDQPQHF; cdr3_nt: TGCAGCGTCCGAACCGGGACAGGGGATCAGCCCCAGCATTTT
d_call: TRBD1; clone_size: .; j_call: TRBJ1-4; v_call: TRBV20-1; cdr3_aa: CSARETTGGDEKLFF; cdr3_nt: TGCAGTGCTAGAGAGACGACAGGGGGAGATGAAAAACTGTTTTTT
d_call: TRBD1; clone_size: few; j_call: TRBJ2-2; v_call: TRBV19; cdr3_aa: CASSIGTGPAGELFF; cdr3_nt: TGTGCCAGTAGTATAGGGACAGGGCCGGCCGGGGAGCTGTTTTTT
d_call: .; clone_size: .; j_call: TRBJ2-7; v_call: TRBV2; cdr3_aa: CASSEQGSISYEQYF; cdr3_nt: TGTGCCAGCAGTGAACAGGGGTCAATCTCCTACGAGCAGTACTTC
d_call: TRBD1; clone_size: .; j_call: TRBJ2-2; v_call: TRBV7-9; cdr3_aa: CASSQLTGGINTGELFF; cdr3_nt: TGTGCCAGCAGCCAACTAACAGGGGGCATCAACACCGGGGAGCTGTTTTTT
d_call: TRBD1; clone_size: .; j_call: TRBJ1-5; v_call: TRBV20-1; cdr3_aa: CSARAQLEAGGAGSNQPQHF; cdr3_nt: TGCAGTGCTAGAGCCCAACTGGAGGCAGGGGGCGCGGGTAGCAATCAGCCCCAGCATTTT
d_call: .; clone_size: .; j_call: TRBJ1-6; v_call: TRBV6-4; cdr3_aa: CASREDRFSPLHF; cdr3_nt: TGTGCCAGCAGAGAAGACAGGTTCTCACCCCTCCACTTT
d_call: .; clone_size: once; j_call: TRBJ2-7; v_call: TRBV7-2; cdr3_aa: CASSQAAGRGTYEQYF; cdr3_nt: TGCGCCAGCAGCCAAGCAGCGGGCAGGGGAACCTACGAGCAGTACTTC